This T cell receptor beta chain appears in the sequencing data of a study of tumor-infiltrating lymphocytes in oesophageal squamous cell carcinoma. TCRdb fed the PCR reads into MiXCR, producing one record per CDR3 protein. The data contain approximately 17,000 distinct CDR3 sequences, 35% to 55% of them singletons. The CDR3 is 20 amino acids long, termini counted. Germline CDR1 and CDR2: SGHVS and FQNEAQ. A word on this clonotype: The conserved phenylalanine or tryptophan is not found at the CDR3 terminus, so this likely reflects a read error. It is unclear where the CDR3 begins or ends on the DNA, so no DNA is shown, and the CDR3 is as TCRdb lists it.

The sequenced material came from blood. This sequence originates from a female donor with esophageal squamous cell carcinoma. The rearrangement links TRBV7-8 to TRBJ2-6; the table assigns TRBD2, which was not confirmed against the DNA. This CDR3 reads CASSLIAGGSGLYNEQFFGA.